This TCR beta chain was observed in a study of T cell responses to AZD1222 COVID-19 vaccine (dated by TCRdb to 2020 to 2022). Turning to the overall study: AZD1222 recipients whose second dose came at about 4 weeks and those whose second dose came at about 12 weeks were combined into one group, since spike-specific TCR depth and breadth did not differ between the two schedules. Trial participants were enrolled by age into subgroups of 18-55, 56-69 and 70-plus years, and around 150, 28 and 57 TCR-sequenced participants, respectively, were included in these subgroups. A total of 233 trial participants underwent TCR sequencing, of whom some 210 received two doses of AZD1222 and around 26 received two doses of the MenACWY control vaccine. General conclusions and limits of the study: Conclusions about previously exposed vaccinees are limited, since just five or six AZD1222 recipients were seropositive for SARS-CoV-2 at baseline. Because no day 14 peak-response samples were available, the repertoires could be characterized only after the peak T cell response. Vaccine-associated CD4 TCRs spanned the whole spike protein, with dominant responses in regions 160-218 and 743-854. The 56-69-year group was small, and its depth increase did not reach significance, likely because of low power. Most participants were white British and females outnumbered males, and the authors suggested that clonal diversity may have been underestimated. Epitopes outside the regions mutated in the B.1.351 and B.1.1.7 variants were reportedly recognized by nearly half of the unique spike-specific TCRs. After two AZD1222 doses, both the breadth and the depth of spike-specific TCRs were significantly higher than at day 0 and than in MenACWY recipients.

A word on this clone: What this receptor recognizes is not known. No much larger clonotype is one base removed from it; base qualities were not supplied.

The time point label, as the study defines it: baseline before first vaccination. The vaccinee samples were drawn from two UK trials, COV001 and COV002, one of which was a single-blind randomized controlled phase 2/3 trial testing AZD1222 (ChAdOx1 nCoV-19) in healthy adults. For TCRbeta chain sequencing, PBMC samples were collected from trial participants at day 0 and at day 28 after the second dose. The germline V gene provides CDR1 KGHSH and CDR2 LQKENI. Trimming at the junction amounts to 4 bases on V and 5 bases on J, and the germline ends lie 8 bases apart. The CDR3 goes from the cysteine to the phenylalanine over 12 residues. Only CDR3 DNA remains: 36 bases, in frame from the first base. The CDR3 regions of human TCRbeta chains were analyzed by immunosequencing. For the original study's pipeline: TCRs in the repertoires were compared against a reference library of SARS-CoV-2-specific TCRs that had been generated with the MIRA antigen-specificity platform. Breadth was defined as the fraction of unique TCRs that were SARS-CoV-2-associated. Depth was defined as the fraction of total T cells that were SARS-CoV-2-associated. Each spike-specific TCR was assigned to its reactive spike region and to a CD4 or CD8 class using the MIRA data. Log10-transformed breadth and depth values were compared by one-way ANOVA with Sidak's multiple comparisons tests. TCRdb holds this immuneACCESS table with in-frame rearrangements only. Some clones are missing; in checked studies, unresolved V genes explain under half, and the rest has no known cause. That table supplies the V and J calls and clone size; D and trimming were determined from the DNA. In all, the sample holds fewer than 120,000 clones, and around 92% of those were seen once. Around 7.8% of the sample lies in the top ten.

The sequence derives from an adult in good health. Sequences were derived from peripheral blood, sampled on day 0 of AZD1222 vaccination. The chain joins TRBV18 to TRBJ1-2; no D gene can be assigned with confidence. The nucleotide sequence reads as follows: TGTGCCAGCTCACAGGCCGTTTATGGCTACACCTTC. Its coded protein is CASSQAVYGYTF.